The T cell receptor beta chain described here comes from a study of Tregs in tolerant kidney transplant recipients. V was clipped by 4 bases and J by 2 bases, with 15 bases between them. Germline V gene data show CDR1 as GTSNPN and CDR2 as SVGIG (reference sequence). This CDR3 is 16 amino acids long. Sequencing was performed with immunoSEQ multiplex PCR; in TCRdb, only in-frame clones are kept and a portion is missing. The data contain some 60,000 clones, approximately 82% of them singletons. The origin of this receptor is a human donor in good health. The genes are TRBV30 and TRBJ1-6, with a weak D call TRBD1 (6 bases). The sequenced material came from CD4+ T cells from blood. CDR3 nucleotides: TGTGCCTGGACCAGGGGCAGGGGTACCTATAATTCACCCCTCCACTTT. Its translation is CAWTRGRGTYNSPLHF.